The 10 T cell receptor beta chains below come from one sample, sequenced in a study of cytomegalovirus exposure and HLA in healthy donors. Vbeta (60) and Jbeta (13) primers were used in the PCR. TCRdb's table, derived via immunoSEQ multiplex PCR, lists solely in-frame clones and lacks some. The table lists over 100,000 clones, 74% of them singletons. Sample: PBMCs. The receptors were sampled from a human donor in good health.

The rearrangement links TRBV5-4 to TRBJ2-5; 7 bases match TRBD2. The CDR3 consists of 14 residues. V lost 4 bases to trimming and J lost 4 bases; unmatched junction nucleotides: 7. Per the germline V gene, CDR1 is SGHNT and CDR2 is YYREEE (reference sequence). The CDR3 region has the DNA TGTGCCAGCAGCCCTAGCGGAGGACGAGAGACCCAGTACTTC. Translated: CASSPSGGRETQYF.

The chain recombines TRBV7-9 with TRBJ2-1; D is ambiguous. Between the trimmed V and J ends, which lost 4 bases and 3 bases, there was a span of 4 bases. Germline V gives CDR1 SEHNR, CDR2 FQNEAQ (reference sequence). This CDR3 comprises 12 residues. CDR3 sequence (DNA): TGTGCCAGCAGCTCAGGCTACAATGAGCAGTTCTTC. Protein sequence: CASSSGYNEQFF.

In its sample, this clone was seen a few times. The chain recombines TRBV2 with TRBJ1-5; D uncertain. The CDR3 loop spans 13 amino acids. The germline V gene encodes CDR1 SNHLY and CDR2 FYNNEI. Trimming shortened V by 3 bases and J by 4 bases, and 7 bases separated the two germline ends. CDR3 DNA sequence: TGTGCCAGCAGTGAGGAGACGAATCAGCCCCAGCATTTT. Translating gives CASSEETNQPQHF.

The chain recombines TRBV6-5 with TRBJ2-4; possible D gene TRBD2, 5 bases. The CDR3 runs to 13 residues. Looked up from germline, CDR1 is MNHEY and CDR2 is SVGAGI. V was pared by 10 bases and J by 0 bases, with 10 bases between. Here the CDR3 reads CAIMDLAKNIQYF. CDR3 nucleotide sequence: TGTGCCATCATGGACTTAGCCAAAAACATTCAGTACTTC.

The chain is built from TRBV7-9 and TRBJ1-5; D gene unclear. CDR1 and CDR2 from the germline V gene are SEHNR and FQNEAQ (reference sequence). The CDR3 length is 13 residues. V dropped 3 bases and J dropped 7 bases, with 10 bases sitting between them. The CDR3 spells CASSLSGLQPQHF. CDR3 nucleotide sequence: TGTGCCAGCAGCTTGAGCGGACTACAGCCCCAGCATTTT.

The chain links TRBV7-2 to TRBJ1-1; D unclear. Germline CDR1 is SGHTA and CDR2 is FQGNSA. V lost 1 base to trimming and J lost 4 bases, with 10 bases between them. The CDR3 consists of 14 residues. CDR3 nucleotides: TGTGCCAGCAGCTTAGTGGCGCGGGGCACTGAAGCTTTCTTT. Translation gives CASSLVARGTEAFF.

The chain has TRBV2 and TRBJ2-5; 11 nucleotides align to TRBD1. The CDR3 contains 17 residues. With V trimmed by 6 bases and J by 3 bases, 12 bases remained unmatched. The germline gives CDR1 SNHLY, CDR2 FYNNEI. The DNA of the CDR3 is TGTGCCAGCAGACGCGGGGCGCGGACAGGGGGCGAAGAGACCCAGTACTTC. Translation: CASRRGARTGGEETQYF.

The DNA for the CDR3 is TGTGCCAGTAGTATGGAAACGGGTAGCAATCAGCCCCAGCATTTT. Its protein is CASSMETGSNQPQHF. The rearrangement joins TRBV19 to TRBJ1-5; the D is unclear. This CDR3 contains 15 residues. The V and J ends lost 3 bases and 0 bases respectively, with 9 bases between them. The V gene's germline CDR1 is LNHDA and CDR2 SQIVND (reference sequence).

V is TRBV2 and J is TRBJ1-5; weak D call: TRBD1 (5 bases). The CDR3 extends over 15 amino acids. Germline V lookup: CDR1 SNHLY, CDR2 FYNNEI. V shed 1 base and J shed 7 bases, with 14 bases lying between them. This CDR3 is CASSEEGVGWQPQHF. CDR3 nucleotides: TGTGCCAGCAGTGAAGAAGGGGTAGGGTGGCAGCCCCAGCATTTT.

DNA of the CDR3: TGTGCCACCAGCAGAAGTAGCGGGAGAAGTAGCACCGGGGAGCTGTTTTTT. It yields the protein CATSRSSGRSSTGELFF. The V and J genes are TRBV15 and TRBJ2-2; TRBD2 matches 9 bases. Germline trimming cut 2 bases from V and 4 bases from J; bases unmatched to any gene: 8. This CDR3 has 17 amino acids. Looked up from germline, CDR1 is LNHNV and CDR2 is YYDKDF (reference sequence). The entire variable domain, with the rest obtained from reference TRBV15 and TRBJ2-2, is as follows: DAMVIQNPRYQVTQFGKPVTLSCSQTLNHNVMYWYQQKSSQAPKLLFHYYDKDFNNEADTPDNFQSRRPNTSFCFLDIRSPGLGDTAMYLCATSRSSGRSSTGELFFGEGSRLTVL.